These 27 T cell receptor beta chains came from one sample sequenced in a study of T cell repertoires in cytomegalovirus infection. Each CDR3 protein gets one entry after TCRdb re-called the reads with MiXCR. The top ten clones hold nearly 70% of a sample with under 70,000 distinct CDR3 sequences, 25% to 40% of them seen once. Their antigens remain unidentified. The sample consisted of PBMCs, sequenced either directly or after in vitro stimulation (not recorded which). These receptors originate from a human donor in good health (CMV status not recorded). Some clones in this sample may be carry-over from other donors' samples.

Ten or more counts support this clonotype. V and J are TRBV7-2 and TRBJ2-7; 8 nucleotides match TRBD2. In germline, CDR1 is SGHTA, CDR2 FQGNSA. The V gene end was trimmed by 5 bases and the J gene end by 2 bases; junction bases not matched to a gene: 8. The CDR3 has 15 amino acids. This chain's CDR3 is CASSMTSAGPYEQYF. The DNA of the CDR3 is TGTGCCAGCAGCATGACTAGCGCGGGCCCCTACGAGCAGTACTTC.

This clonotype has just a few counts. The V and J genes are TRBV12-3 or TRBV12-4 and TRBJ1-4, with D possibly TRBD1 on 6 matching bases. The germline V and J ends were trimmed by 8 bases and 0 bases, with 13 bases remaining between them. This CDR3 has 15 amino acids. CDR3 DNA: TGTGCCAGCTCGGGACACTATGCAACTAATGAAAAACTGTTTTTT. Protein: CASSGHYATNEKLFF.

This sequence joins TRBV12-3 or TRBV12-4 and TRBJ2-5; TRBD2 might be the D (6 bases). This CDR3 region has 15 residues. V lost 4 bases, J lost 2 bases, and 14 bases lay in between. As DNA, the CDR3 is TGTGCCAGCAGTTCTACAATGGGACTGCAAGAGACCCAGTACTTC. Encoded protein: CASSSTMGLQETQYF.

V gene TRBV7-2 combines with J gene TRBJ2-1; 16 bases fit TRBD2. CDR1 and CDR2 (germline): SGHTA, FQGNSA. V lost 3 bases, J lost 6 bases, and 5 bases stayed unmatched. This CDR3 is 17 amino acids long. The CDR3 protein is CASSLGLAGGPGNEQFF. The DNA for the CDR3 is TGTGCCAGCAGCTTGGGACTAGCGGGAGGGCCAGGCAATGAGCAGTTCTTC.

The J gene is TRBJ2-3, the V gene TRBV15; 9 bases line up with TRBD1. V lost 3 bases to trimming and J lost 5 bases; unmatched junction nucleotides: 6. From germline, CDR1 is LNHNV and CDR2 YYDKDF (reference sequence). This CDR3 has 15 amino acids. CDR3 in DNA: TGTGCCACCAGCAGGAGGGACAGGGATGGAGATACGCAGTATTTT. This gives the protein CATSRRDRDGDTQYF.

On this clonotype itself: One end of the junction varies from germline; a read error may be responsible. This chain joins TRBV12-3 or TRBV12-4 and TRBJ2-2; TRBD1 agrees at 11 bases. CDR3 length: 16 residues. CDR3 loop: CASSFGTGGYIGELLF. The DNA for the CDR3 is TGTGCCAGCAGTTTCGGGACAGGGGGGTATATCGGGGAGCTGTTATTT.

This clonotype was seen only once. CDR3 coding DNA: TGTGCCAGCAGTTTACCCAGGGGACAGGGACGGGATGGCTACACCTTC. Residues: CASSLPRGQGRDGYTF. The chain combines TRBV28 with TRBJ1-2, with 9 nucleotides matching TRBD1. With V trimmed by 2 bases and J by 6 bases, 10 bases remained unmatched. The V gene's germline CDR1 is MDHEN and CDR2 SYDVKM. The CDR3 has 16 amino acids.

This chain uses TRBV2 with TRBJ1-2; no reliable D call. This CDR3 has 13 amino acids. Germline V gene sequence: CDR1 SNHLY, CDR2 FYNNEI. V was cut by 2 bases and J by 4 bases, with 8 bases left in between. The CDR3 here is CASSESVIYGYTF. The CDR3, as DNA: TGTGCCAGCAGTGAATCAGTTATCTATGGCTACACCTTC.

This clonotype came up a few times. This chain links TRBV6-2 or TRBV6-3 with TRBJ2-7; D is possibly TRBD1 (6 bases). Between the trimmed V and J ends, which lost 5 bases and 4 bases, there was a span of 18 bases. The CDR3 runs to 15 residues. CDR1 and CDR2 from the germline V gene are MNHEY and SVGEGT. The CDR3 loop reads CASSRVGQLDYEQYF. The DNA for the CDR3 is TGTGCCAGCAGTCGGGTTGGACAGCTGGATTACGAGCAGTACTTC.

This chain uses TRBV20-1 with TRBJ2-1, with D possibly being TRBD2 (5 bases). Germline V gives CDR1 DFQATT, CDR2 SNEGSKA (reference sequence). The CDR3 is made up of 12 amino acids. The ends were cut back, 3 bases at V and 7 bases at J, with 10 bases in the middle. This chain's CDR3 is CSARSLANEQFF. The CDR3 DNA reads as TGCAGTGCTAGGTCTTTAGCGAATGAGCAGTTCTTC.

The genes are TRBV6-1 and TRBJ2-2; D is possibly TRBD1 (6 bases). The CDR3 length is 13 residues. The germline V gene encodes CDR1 MNHNS and CDR2 SASEGT. Trimming shortened V by 6 bases and J by 7 bases, and 12 bases separated the two germline ends. The CDR3 nucleotides read TGTGCCAGCAGCAGGGGTACAAACGGGGAGCTGTTTTTT. Its translation is CASSRGTNGELFF.

The genes are TRBV7-4 and TRBJ1-5; D may be TRBD1 (6 bases). The CDR3 is 14 residues long. The germline V and J ends were trimmed by 4 bases and 5 bases, with 12 bases remaining between them. The germline V gene encodes CDR1 SGHVT and CDR2 SQSDAQ. CDR3 DNA sequence: TGTGCCAGCAGCTCTGGGTACAGGGATCAGCCCCAGCATTTT. It codes for CASSSGYRDQPQHF.

This chain links TRBV9 with TRBJ1-1, with D possibly TRBD1 on 5 matching bases. V lost 4 bases to trimming and J lost 5 bases, with 18 bases between them. CDR1 and CDR2 from the germline V gene are SGDLS and YYNGEE. The CDR3 length is 15 residues. CDR3 nucleotides: TGTGCCAGCAGCCCCCGTCTAGGGGTAAATACTGAAGCTTTCTTT. Translation gives CASSPRLGVNTEAFF.

The rearrangement joins TRBV15 to TRBJ2-7, with TRBD1 as a possible D gene (5 bases). The germline V gene encodes CDR1 LNHNV and CDR2 YYDKDF (reference sequence). V shed 0 bases and J shed 2 bases, with 11 bases lying between them. The CDR3 spans 15 residues. The CDR3 loop is CATSRDADRTYEQYF. CDR3 nucleotides: TGTGCCACCAGCAGAGACGCTGACAGAACCTACGAGCAGTACTTC.

The rearrangement joins TRBV5-6 to TRBJ2-3; the match to TRBD2 covers 10 bases. V gave up 7 bases and J gave up 6 bases; unmatched junction bases: 17. From germline, CDR1 is SGHDT and CDR2 YYEEEE. The CDR3 sequence is 17 residues long. The CDR3 loop is CASSWGSSGGPGDTQYF. The CDR3 DNA reads TGTGCCAGCTCTTGGGGGTCTAGCGGGGGCCCCGGCGATACGCAGTATTTT.

The chain recombines TRBV7-9 with TRBJ1-3; D is unresolved. From germline, CDR1 is SEHNR and CDR2 FQNEAQ (reference sequence). The CDR3 has 14 amino acids. Trimming removed 0 bases at V and 2 bases at J, with 5 bases between. The CDR3 is CASSLAGAGNTIYF. The CDR3 DNA follows: TGTGCCAGCAGCTTAGCCGGGGCTGGAAACACCATATATTTT.

V gene TRBV6-4 combines with J gene TRBJ2-1; either TRBD1 or TRBD2 may supply D (6 bases each). The germline gives CDR1 MRHNA, CDR2 SNTAGT. CDR3 length: 14 residues. V shed 2 bases and J shed 9 bases, with 14 bases lying between them. The CDR3 bases are TGTGCCAGCAGTGACGATTCCGGGGGCAGTGAGCAGTTCTTC. Translated: CASSDDSGGSEQFF.

CDR3 residues: CASSLVGGTGANVLTF. In DNA, the CDR3 is TGTGCCAGCAGCTTAGTGGGGGGGACTGGGGCCAACGTCCTGACTTTC. The chain recombines TRBV7-9 with TRBJ2-6; 7 nucleotides agree with TRBD2. Germline values: CDR1 SEHNR, CDR2 FQNEAQ (reference sequence). The V segment lost 1 base and the J segment 2 bases; nucleotides outside the gene matches: 2. The CDR3 covers 16 residues.

V is TRBV28 and J is TRBJ2-1; D might be TRBD2 (7 bases). Germline CDR1 reads MDHEN; CDR2 reads SYDVKM. The V end lost 5 bases, the J end lost 5 bases, and 16 bases lay between the germline ends. The CDR3 spans 15 residues. The CDR3 coding sequence is TGTGCCAGCAGTACCCACGGGGGGCTCGACAATGAGCAGTTCTTC. The encoded protein is CASSTHGGLDNEQFF.

The J gene is TRBJ1-1, the V gene TRBV9, with TRBD1 as a possible D gene (5 bases). The CDR3 covers 20 residues. V lost 0 bases and J 1 base, leaving 25 bases between the germline ends. Germline values: CDR1 SGDLS, CDR2 YYNGEE. The CDR3 bases are TGTGCCAGCAGCGTAGCCCCTTTCCGGGGGGAGGGAACAAAGAACACTGAAGCTTTCTTT. Its translation: CASSVAPFRGEGTKNTEAFF.

This clonotype has just a few counts. The rearrangement links TRBV10-3 to TRBJ2-3; possible D gene TRBD1, 6 bases. Trimming left V 4 bases short and J 2 bases short, with 16 bases between. The CDR3 sequence is 16 residues long. CDR1 and CDR2 (germline): ENHRY, SYGVKD. Here the CDR3 reads CAISAHGQIYTDTQYF. The CDR3 region has the DNA TGTGCCATCAGTGCCCACGGACAGATCTACACAGATACGCAGTATTTT.

The table lists this clonotype with a count of one. The V gene is TRBV30, the J gene TRBJ1-5; 7 bases fit TRBD1. In germline, CDR1 is GTSNPN, CDR2 SVGIG (reference sequence). The CDR3 has 16 amino acids. The V and J ends lost 0 bases and 4 bases, in that order; junction bases with no gene match: 9. Here the CDR3 DNA reads TGTGCCTGGAGTGTAGGTATTTGGGACAGTAATCAGCCCCAGCATTTT. Residues: CAWSVGIWDSNQPQHF.

This clonotype came up a few times. DNA of the CDR3: TGTGCCAGCAGTGAATATGCATGGGGCGAGCAGTACTTC. It specifies CASSEYAWGEQYF. The chain employs TRBV2 and TRBJ2-7; D call uncertain. V was cut by 2 bases and J by 6 bases, with 11 bases left in between. This CDR3 region has 13 residues. CDR1 and CDR2 from the germline V gene are SNHLY and FYNNEI.

CDR3 nucleotides: TGTGCCAGCAGCCTGGACCTTAATCGGCCCGAGCAGTACTTC. Residues: CASSLDLNRPEQYF. The V gene is TRBV7-2, the J gene TRBJ2-7; no definite D call. Trimming removed 5 bases from V and 6 bases from J, with 17 bases in between. There are 14 residues in the CDR3. CDR1 and CDR2 (germline): SGHTA, FQGNSA.

This chain uses TRBV29-1 with TRBJ2-1, with TRBD2 identical over 10 bases. The CDR3 length is 14 residues. V shed 6 bases, J shed 2 bases, and the junction held 4 bases outside the gene matches. Germline lookup yields CDR1 SQVTM and CDR2 ANQGSEA. The CDR3 reads CSVGTSEPYNEQFF. CDR3 DNA sequence: TGCAGCGTGGGGACTAGCGAACCCTACAATGAGCAGTTCTTC.

This clonotype was recorded a few times. The chain joins TRBV10-3 to TRBJ1-3; D not certain. Germline V gene sequence: CDR1 ENHRY, CDR2 SYGVKD. This CDR3 region has 13 residues. Trimming cost V 8 bases and J 0 bases, with 8 bases left between them. The CDR3 loop reads CAIGPISGNTIYF. CDR3 nucleotide sequence: TGTGCCATCGGACCGATCTCTGGAAACACCATATATTTT.

The rearrangement joins TRBV5-1 to TRBJ2-5, with D unresolved. Looked up from germline, CDR1 is SGHRS and CDR2 is YFSETQ. This CDR3 region has 12 residues. V lost 4 bases and J 0 bases, leaving 4 bases between the germline ends. CDR3 amino acids: CASSRNQETQYF. CDR3 nucleotides: TGCGCCAGCAGCAGAAACCAAGAGACCCAGTACTTC. Drawing the rest from reference TRBV5-1 and TRBJ2-5, the complete variable domain is KAGVTQTPRYLIKTRGQQVTLSCSPISGHRSVSWYQQTPGQGLQFLFEYFSETQRNKGNFPGRFSGRQFSNSRSEMNVSTLELGDSALYLCASSRNQETQYFGPGTRLLVL.